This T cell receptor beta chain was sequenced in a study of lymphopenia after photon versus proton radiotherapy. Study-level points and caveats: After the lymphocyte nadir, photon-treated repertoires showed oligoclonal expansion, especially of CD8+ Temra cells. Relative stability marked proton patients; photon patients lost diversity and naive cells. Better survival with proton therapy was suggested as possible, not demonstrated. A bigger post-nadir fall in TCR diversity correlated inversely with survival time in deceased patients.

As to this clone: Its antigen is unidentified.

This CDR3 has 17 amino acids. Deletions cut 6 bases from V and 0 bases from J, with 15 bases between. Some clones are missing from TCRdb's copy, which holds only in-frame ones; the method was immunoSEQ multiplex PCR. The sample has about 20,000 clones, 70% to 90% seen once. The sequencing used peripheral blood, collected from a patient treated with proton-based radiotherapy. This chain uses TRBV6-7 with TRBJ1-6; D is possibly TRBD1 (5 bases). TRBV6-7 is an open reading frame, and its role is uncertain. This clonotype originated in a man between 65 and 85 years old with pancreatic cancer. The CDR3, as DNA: TGTGCCAGCAGCAGGCATCGGGGCATCTCCTATAATTCACCCCTCCACTTT. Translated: CASSRHRGISYNSPLHF.